Shown below are 27 T cell receptor beta chains from a single sample sequenced in a study of T-cell reconstitution after alpha-beta-depleted transplantation in children. The TCRbeta library was prepared with unique molecular identifiers. From the PCR reads, TCRdb called clonotypes with MiXCR, one entry per CDR3 protein. Counted here are a few hundred thousand distinct CDR3 sequences, 10% to 15% occurring once; the ten biggest clones make up over 2%. Specimen: PBMCs, mostly from graft donor cells, collected 360 days after TCRalphabeta/CD19-depleted stem cell transplant. The receptor set was obtained from a male patient younger than 18 who had a stem cell transplant for acute myeloid leukemia, so the T cells may come from the graft donor.

This clonotype was seen more than once but under ten times. The rearrangement uses TRBV5-6 and TRBJ2-5; D is perhaps TRBD1 (6 bases). CDR1 is SGHDT and CDR2 is YYEEEE in the germline V gene. V lost 1 base and J 5 bases, leaving 9 bases between the germline ends. This CDR3 contains 13 residues. CDR3 sequence: CASSLWQGETQYF. CDR3 DNA: TGTGCCAGCAGCTTGTGGCAGGGGGAGACCCAGTACTTC. The entire variable domain, with the rest obtained from reference TRBV5-6 and TRBJ2-5, is as follows: DAGVTQSPTHLIKTRGQQVTLRCSPKSGHDTVSWYQQALGQGPQFIFQYYEEEERQRGNFPDRFSGHQFPNYSSELNVNALLLGDSALYLCASSLWQGETQYFGPGTRLLVL.

The genes are TRBV10-3 and TRBJ2-2; tentatively, D is TRBD1 (6 bases). With 3 bases removed from V and 6 bases from J, the gap between germline ends came to 11 bases. The CDR3 extends over 14 amino acids. Germline CDR1 and CDR2: ENHRY and SYGVKD. The DNA of the CDR3 is TGTGCCATCAGTGATGCCAGGGGCCCCGGGGAGCTGTTTTTT. It translates to CAISDARGPGELFF.

CDR3 coding DNA: TGCAGTGCTAGAGATCGGGTCTATCGCTACGAGCAGTACTTC. Its protein product is CSARDRVYRYEQYF. The chain uses TRBV20-1 and TRBJ2-7; D is unclear. CDR1 and CDR2 (germline): DFQATT, SNEGSKA (reference sequence). Trimming removed 0 bases at V and 3 bases at J, with 12 bases between. This CDR3 contains 14 residues.

This chain connects TRBV9 to TRBJ2-3; TRBD2 aligns across 10 bases. Trimming took 0 bases from V and 2 from J; bases not matched to a gene: 15. This CDR3 spans 20 amino acids. Germline CDR1 and CDR2: SGDLS and YYNGEE. The CDR3 loop is CASSVGDSGTSVLYTDTQYF. The CDR3, as DNA: TGTGCCAGCAGCGTAGGAGATTCCGGGACTAGCGTCCTCTACACAGATACGCAGTATTTT.

The J gene is TRBJ2-4, the V gene TRBV6-1; D tentatively reads TRBD1 or TRBD2 (5 bases each). The CDR3 length is 16 residues. The V gene lost 7 bases and the J gene lost 0 bases, with 16 bases spanning the gap. Germline V lookup: CDR1 MNHNS, CDR2 SASEGT. CDR3 coding DNA: TGTGCCAGCACCAAAGGGACGGATCTAGCCAAAAACATTCAGTACTTC. Translating it yields CASTKGTDLAKNIQYF.

The rearrangement uses TRBV20-1 and TRBJ2-7, with no clear D. The CDR3 runs to 14 residues. Germline CDR1 is DFQATT and CDR2 is SNEGSKA (reference sequence). The V end was cut by 4 bases, the J end by 2 bases, with 15 bases between. The CDR3 bases are TGCAGTGCTATCTTCCGGATGGGGACCTACGAGCAGTACTTC. It specifies CSAIFRMGTYEQYF.

This clonotype appeared a few times. The chain recombines TRBV3-1 with TRBJ2-7; D is possibly TRBD2 (6 bases). This CDR3 region has 14 residues. Deletions cut 0 bases from V and 4 bases from J, with 10 bases between. CDR1 LGHDT and CDR2 YNNKEL come from the germline V gene (reference sequence). In DNA form, the CDR3 reads TGTGCCAGCAGCCAAGACGGGGGAGTGTACGAGCAGTACTTC. Translation gives CASSQDGGVYEQYF.

V is TRBV7-6 and J is TRBJ2-7; tentatively, D is TRBD1 (5 bases). The CDR3 contains 14 residues. The germline V gene encodes CDR1 SGHVS and CDR2 FNYEAQ. V was shortened by 4 bases and J by 5 bases, with 15 bases between the two germline ends. The CDR3 region is CASSSSRVYDEQYF. The DNA for the CDR3 is TGTGCCAGCAGCTCATCCAGGGTTTACGACGAGCAGTACTTC.

This clonotype occurred a few times. The chain carries TRBV29-1 and TRBJ2-7, with a tentative D call TRBD1 (5 bases). Germline CDR1 SQVTM, CDR2 ANQGSEA. The V and J ends lost 2 bases and 2 bases respectively, with 10 bases between them. The CDR3 runs to 13 residues. For the CDR3, the DNA is TGCAGCGTTGAAAAGGGGCCGGCCTACGAGCAGTACTTC. It codes for CSVEKGPAYEQYF.

This clonotype was recorded a few times. V and J are TRBV29-1 and TRBJ2-7, with D perhaps matching TRBD2 (6 bases). The germline CDR1 and CDR2 sequences are SQVTM and ANQGSEA. The CDR3 spans 12 residues. V was pared by 4 bases and J by 12 bases, with 19 bases between. The chain's CDR3 is CSVGEQRGGRYF. CDR3 DNA: TGCAGCGTTGGTGAACAGAGGGGAGGACGGTACTTC.

V and J are TRBV28 and TRBJ2-3, with D perhaps assigned TRBD1 or TRBD2 (6 bases each). The CDR3 extends over 15 amino acids. Germline lookup yields CDR1 MDHEN and CDR2 SYDVKM. V lost 8 bases and J 0 bases, leaving 15 bases between the germline ends. CDR3 sequence: CASRRGGQSTDTQYF. CDR3 in DNA: TGTGCCAGCCGCAGGGGAGGACAGAGCACAGATACGCAGTATTTT. The full variable domain, its missing parts supplied by reference TRBV28 and TRBJ2-3, is DVKVTQSSRYLVKRTGEKVFLECVQDMDHENMFWYRQDPGLGLRLIYFSYDVKMKEKGDIPEGYSVSREKKERFSLILESASTNQTSMYLCASRRGGQSTDTQYFGPGTRLTVL.

About this clonotype itself: At one boundary the junction diverges from the germline segment, which might be a read error. The V and J genes are TRBV7-3 and TRBJ2-3; TRBD2 might be the D (6 bases). This CDR3 comprises 14 residues. The V gene's germline CDR1 is SGHTA and CDR2 FQGTGA. The CDR3 region has the DNA TGTGCCAGCAGCTTAACGAGGGAGGTAGGCCACCCGGATTTT. Translation: CASSLTREVGHPDF.

This clonotype was seen a handful of times. This chain connects TRBV28 to TRBJ2-7, with D tentatively TRBD1 (6 bases). With 8 bases removed from V and 0 bases from J, the gap between germline ends came to 26 bases. The CDR3 consists of 18 residues. Germline V gene data show CDR1 as MDHEN and CDR2 as SYDVKM. This CDR3 is CASGSLLLGGGSSYEQYF. DNA for the CDR3: TGTGCCAGCGGCTCCCTTCTCCTTGGGGGCGGAAGCTCCTACGAGCAGTACTTC.

The chain employs TRBV11-2 and TRBJ1-1; maybe TRBD1 (6 bases). Per the germline V gene, CDR1 is SGHAT and CDR2 is FQNNGV. V was pared by 1 base and J by 9 bases, with 12 bases between. There are 13 residues in the CDR3. The CDR3 DNA is TGTGCCAGCAGCTTAGTACCTGACAGGAAAGCTTTCTTT. Translated: CASSLVPDRKAFF.

This chain joins TRBV12-3 or TRBV12-4 and TRBJ2-2, with 10 bases that match TRBD2. CDR3 length equals 15 residues. Trimming cost V 7 bases and J 14 bases; bases outside gene matches: 16. The CDR3: CASTDLALAGVILFF. Here the CDR3 DNA reads TGTGCCAGCACCGATCTGGCCCTAGCGGGAGTCATTCTGTTTTTT.

The rearrangement links TRBV4-2 to TRBJ2-4; D possibly matches TRBD1 or TRBD2 (5 bases each). V was pared by 10 bases and J by 4 bases, with 11 bases between. The CDR3 contains 12 residues. Germline CDR1 is LGHNA and CDR2 is YNFKEQ. The DNA of the CDR3 is TGTGCCACCCGGGACGGAAAAAACATTCAGTACTTC. It yields the protein CATRDGKNIQYF.

The rearrangement uses TRBV7-9 and TRBJ2-3, with 8 bases fitting TRBD1. The CDR3 is 16 residues long. With 2 bases clipped from V and 2 bases from J, the junction kept 6 bases outside the gene matches. CDR1 is SEHNR, CDR2 FQNEAQ, per germline (reference sequence). CDR3 protein: CASSLRPGGNTDTQYF. The CDR3 nucleotides are TGTGCCAGCAGCTTACGTCCAGGGGGCAACACAGATACGCAGTATTTT.

This clonotype was detected ten times or more. The chain uses TRBV7-2 and TRBJ2-3, with no clear D. The CDR3 contains 17 residues. Germline lookup yields CDR1 SGHTA and CDR2 FQGNSA. V lost 0 bases and J lost 1, with 14 bases in between. DNA of the CDR3: TGTGCCAGCAGCTTAGCGGGAACTACTTCCCGCACAGATACGCAGTATTTT. Its protein is CASSLAGTTSRTDTQYF.

This clonotype was detected only a few times. The chain joins TRBV2 to TRBJ2-1; 7 bases are a match to TRBD1. The length of the CDR3 is 15 residues. CDR1 is SNHLY and CDR2 is FYNNEI in the germline V gene. Unmatched junction bases numbered 2, after V lost 1 base and J lost 2 bases. CDR3 residues: CASSEGGQPYNEQFF. CDR3 nucleotides: TGTGCCAGCAGTGAAGGGGGACAGCCCTACAATGAGCAGTTCTTC.

The chain joins TRBV12-3 or TRBV12-4 to TRBJ2-1; D is uncertain. The CDR3 loop spans 13 amino acids. Trimming cost V 3 bases and J 14 bases, with 17 bases left between them. The chain's CDR3 is CASSFITLTREFF. In nucleotides, the CDR3 is TGTGCCAGCAGTTTCATTACCCTTACCCGGGAGTTCTTC.

This clonotype has only a few counts. V usage is TRBV20-1 and J usage is TRBJ1-5; unclear D gene. There are 12 residues in the CDR3. Germline lookup yields CDR1 DFQATT and CDR2 SNEGSKA (reference sequence). Trimming pared 0 bases from V and 7 bases from J, leaving 7 bases between. CDR3: CSARDPFQPQHF. In DNA form, the CDR3 reads TGCAGTGCTAGAGATCCATTCCAGCCCCAGCATTTT.

This clonotype was picked up a small number of times. V and J are TRBV12-3 or TRBV12-4 and TRBJ2-5; 10 positions agree with TRBD2. The CDR3 consists of 16 residues. V lost 3 bases, J lost 4 bases, and 8 bases stayed unmatched. CDR3 sequence (DNA): TGTGCCAGCAGTTTGAAAGCGGGAGGGTTCATAGAGACCCAGTACTTC. Translating it yields CASSLKAGGFIETQYF.

This clonotype was picked up many times. The gene calls are TRBV20-1 and TRBJ2-7; 10 bases align to TRBD2. Germline loops: CDR1 DFQATT, CDR2 SNEGSKA (reference sequence). Trimming removed 5 bases from V and 1 base from J; junction bases left unmatched: 8. The CDR3 loop spans 15 amino acids. The CDR3 DNA is TGCAGTGCTTCCGGACTAGCGGTATCATCCTACGAGCAGTACTTC. Protein sequence: CSASGLAVSSYEQYF.

The genes are TRBV4-2 and TRBJ2-7; D unresolved. V shed 4 bases and J shed 5 bases, with 12 bases lying between them. The germline CDR1 and CDR2 sequences are LGHNA and YNFKEQ. This CDR3 has 13 residues. CDR3 amino acids: CASSPKLADEQYF. Written as DNA, the CDR3 is TGTGCCAGCAGCCCAAAACTGGCGGACGAGCAGTACTTC.

The V gene is TRBV2, the J gene TRBJ2-7, with 10 bases identical to TRBD2. Unmatched junction bases numbered 10, after V lost 7 bases and J lost 4 bases. The CDR3 sequence is 15 residues long. Germline V CDR1 and CDR2: SNHLY, FYNNEI. CDR3 in DNA: TGTGCCAGCACTGGAAGCGGGAGGGCGACTTACGAGCAGTACTTC. Protein product: CASTGSGRATYEQYF.

This clonotype appeared a few times. The chain couples TRBV5-1 to TRBJ2-7; D gene ambiguous. Trimming pared 0 bases from V and 4 bases from J, leaving 11 bases between. CDR1 SGHRS and CDR2 YFSETQ come from the germline V gene. CDR3 length: 14 residues. The chain's CDR3 is CASSLGAKSYEQYF. The CDR3 region has the DNA TGCGCCAGCAGCTTGGGGGCCAAATCGTACGAGCAGTACTTC.

The chain carries TRBV6-2 or TRBV6-3 and TRBJ2-5, with 7 bases fitting TRBD2. The CDR3 consists of 15 residues. After removal of 8 bases from V and 1 base from J, the junction contained 10 bases not matched to a gene. Looked up from germline, CDR1 is MNHEY and CDR2 is SVGEGT. The CDR3 DNA is TGTGCCAGCTCTGGAGAGAGCGGGATCCAAGAGACCCAGTACTTC. Protein product: CASSGESGIQETQYF.